A selection of T cell receptor beta chains follows, all from one sample in a study of blood T cell repertoires in COVID-19. Clones were sequenced by immunoSEQ multiplex PCR, and TCRdb holds only the in-frame ones, with some missing. The sample consists of about 150,000 clones, approximately 90% of them appearing once. The material sequenced was peripheral blood. All receptors derive from a woman aged 55 to 70 with active COVID-19. The CDR3 runs from the conserved cysteine through the conserved F or W. A D gene is named only where the DNA matches it firmly.

TRBJ2-1 TRBD1 TRBV28 TGTGCCAGCAGGATTTGGGCGACAGGGGTGATCTACAATGAGCAGTTCTTC CASRIWATGVIYNEQFF
TRBJ1-1 . TRBV5-4 TGTGCCAGCAGCTTGGCTTTTACGTCGGTATTAGGCGGTGAAGCTTTCTTT CASSLAFTSVLGGEAFF
TRBJ2-5 . TRBV10-3 TGTGCCATCAGGAGGGCCTTACGGGAGACCCAGTACTTC CAIRRALRETQYF
TRBJ1-5 TRBD1 TRBV28 TGTGCCAGCAGTGGGCGGGGACAGGGACCACGTCCCCAGCATTTT CASSGRGQGPRPQHF
TRBJ2-3 . TRBV27 TGTGCCAGCAGTTTGGCCGGGACTTGGGTCACAGATACGCAGTATTTT CASSLAGTWVTDTQYF
TRBJ1-1 TRBD1 TRBV13 TGTGCCAGCAGCATTAGACAGGGTAACACTGAAGCTTTCTTT CASSIRQGNTEAFF
TRBJ2-7 TRBD2 TRBV7-9 TGTGCCAGCAGCTGGACTAGCGGGAGTTCCTACGAGCAGTACTTC CASSWTSGSSYEQYF
TRBJ2-1 . TRBV10-3 TGTGCCATCAGTACCTTGCCAGGGTCCAGGAACAATGAGCAGTTCTTC CAISTLPGSRNNEQFF
TRBJ2-5 TRBD1 TRBV5-4 TGTGCCAGCAGCTTGCGTTGGACAGGAGGAGAGACCCAGTACTTC CASSLRWTGGETQYF
TRBJ1-2 TRBD1 TRBV28 TGTGCCAGCAGTTTAGCTGGGGACAGAGCTAACTATGGCTACACCTTC CASSLAGDRANYGYTF
TRBJ2-7 . TRBV19 TGTGCCAGTAGTGTCGGGACTTCAGGCTACGAGCAGTACTTC CASSVGTSGYEQYF
TRBJ1-2 TRBD1 TRBV6-5 TGTGCCAGCAGTTACCGGGTCCCGGGACAGGGTTCCGGCTACACCTTC CASSYRVPGQGSGYTF
TRBJ1-5 . TRBV3-1/TRBV3-2 TGTGCCAGCAGCCAAGATGGGGGGGGCCCGAATCAGCCCCAGCATTTT CASSQDGGGPNQPQHF
TRBJ2-3 . TRBV7-8 TGTGCCAGCAGCTTACCCCGGGAGACCACAGATACGCAGTATTTT CASSLPRETTDTQYF
TRBJ1-5 TRBD1 TRBV7-8 TGTGCCAGCAGCTTAGGGACAGGGTTTCTACAGCCCCAGCATTTT CASSLGTGFLQPQHF